These 27 T cell receptor beta chains came from one sample sequenced in a study of cytomegalovirus exposure and HLA in healthy donors. The PCR contained 60 Vbeta and 13 Jbeta primers. Some clones are missing from TCRdb's copy, which holds only in-frame ones; the method was immunoSEQ multiplex PCR. The sample carries over 150,000 clones, around 68% recorded once. The sample consisted of PBMCs. Receptor source: a man aged 50-59 years in good health and CMV-seronegative.

The chain is built from TRBV2 and TRBJ2-7, with D possibly TRBD1 on 5 matching bases. The CDR3 covers 14 residues. The germline V gene encodes CDR1 SNHLY and CDR2 FYNNEI. V lost 7 bases and J 0 bases, leaving 13 bases between the germline ends. The CDR3 DNA sequence: TGTGCCAGCATTAGGGGCAGAAGCTCCTACGAGCAGTACTTC. Its translation: CASIRGRSSYEQYF.

Only a few counts were recorded for this clone. This chain uses TRBV20-1 with TRBJ2-1, with a weak D call TRBD1 (7 bases). CDR1 and CDR2 from the germline V gene are DFQATT and SNEGSKA (reference sequence). The CDR3 consists of 9 residues. CDR3 sequence (DNA): TGCAGGCCAGGGGGGGAGCAGTTCTTC. Translation gives CRPGGEQFF.

The table lists this clone with a count of one. The genes are TRBV19 and TRBJ1-2, with D maybe TRBD1 (6 bases). This CDR3 region has 13 residues. V was trimmed by 11 bases and J by 2 bases, leaving 15 bases between them. The germline V gene encodes CDR1 LNHDA and CDR2 SQIVND (reference sequence). CDR3 protein: CACHRQANYGYTF. In nucleotides, the CDR3 is TGTGCCTGCCACCGACAGGCGAACTATGGCTACACCTTC.

This chain uses TRBV2 with TRBJ1-1; D not certain. Germline CDR1 and CDR2: SNHLY and FYNNEI. The CDR3 contains 13 residues. V shed 4 bases and J shed 1 base, with 7 bases lying between them. The CDR3: CASSVRQNTEAFF. The CDR3 DNA follows: TGTGCCAGCAGTGTTAGACAGAACACTGAAGCTTTCTTT.

This rearrangement joins TRBV6-6 to TRBJ2-1, with 10 nucleotides matching TRBD1. The CDR3 extends over 13 amino acids. The V segment lost 8 bases and the J segment 7 bases; nucleotides outside the gene matches: 5. Looked up from germline, CDR1 is MNHNY and CDR2 is SVGAGI (reference sequence). CDR3 DNA sequence: TGTGCCAGCCAGGGACAGGGGCCAAATGAGCAGTTCTTC. Protein: CASQGQGPNEQFF.

This chain links TRBV2 with TRBJ2-3, with TRBD1 as a possible D gene (5 bases). The CDR3 contains 10 residues. The V end was cut by 11 bases, the J end by 5 bases, with 8 bases between. Germline V gives CDR1 SNHLY, CDR2 FYNNEI. CDR3 region: CALGVDTQYF. CDR3 DNA: TGTGCCCTAGGGGTAGATACGCAGTATTTT.

V is TRBV4-1 and J is TRBJ2-2; D unclear. Trimming took 1 base from V and 1 from J, leaving 4 bases between them. CDR1 is MGHRA and CDR2 is YSYEKL in the germline V gene. This CDR3 region has 14 residues. CDR3 sequence: CASSQAGNTGELFF. CDR3 coding DNA: TGCGCCAGCAGCCAAGCCGGGAACACCGGGGAGCTGTTTTTT.

This clone was counted a single time. V usage is TRBV7-8 and J usage is TRBJ1-2; D perhaps matches TRBD1 (5 bases). The germline V and J ends were trimmed by 5 bases and 12 bases, with 16 bases remaining between them. The CDR3 has 12 residues. Germline V gives CDR1 SGHVS, CDR2 FQNEAQ. CDR3 amino acids: CASSVQGGEDTF. CDR3 bases: TGTGCCAGCAGCGTTCAGGGAGGGGAAGACACCTTC.

The chain combines TRBV2 with TRBJ2-7; D remains unclear. CDR1 is SNHLY and CDR2 is FYNNEI in the germline V gene. The CDR3 length is 11 residues. Trimming removed 7 bases from V and 8 bases from J, with 12 bases in between. CDR3 region: CASTVAEQQYF. DNA of the CDR3: TGTGCCAGCACAGTAGCCGAGCAGCAGTACTTC.

The chain is built from TRBV5-4 and TRBJ1-1; D remains ambiguous. The germline CDR1 and CDR2 sequences are SGHNT and YYREEE (reference sequence). The CDR3 covers 15 residues. The V gene lost 0 bases and the J gene lost 1 base, with 10 bases spanning the gap. CDR3 amino acids: CASSLGSQSNTEAFF. In nucleotides, the CDR3 is TGTGCCAGCAGCTTGGGGTCGCAGTCGAACACTGAAGCTTTCTTT.

The sample holds a few counts of this clone. The V call is TRBV5-4, the J call TRBJ2-5; TRBD2 might be the D (5 bases). This CDR3 comprises 15 residues. With 4 bases removed from V and 4 bases from J, the gap between germline ends came to 17 bases. Germline V gene sequence: CDR1 SGHNT, CDR2 YYREEE (reference sequence). CDR3 sequence: CASSPGSWERETQYF. The CDR3 nucleotides are TGTGCCAGCAGCCCGGGAAGCTGGGAACGAGAGACCCAGTACTTC. The full variable domain, completed using reference TRBV5-4 and TRBJ2-5, is ETGVTQSPTHLIKTRGQQVTLRCSSQSGHNTVSWYQQALGQGPQFIFQYYREEENGRGNFPPRFSGLQFPNYSSELNVNALELDDSALYLCASSPGSWERETQYFGPGTRLLVL.

A note on this clone: The sample has other DNA sequences that encode this CDR3 too. The CDR3 DNA is TGCGCCAGCAGCTTGGACAGGGGAGAGACCCAGTACTTC. Protein: CASSLDRGETQYF. The V and J genes are TRBV5-1 and TRBJ2-5; 7 positions match TRBD1. V shed 0 bases, J shed 4 bases, and the junction held 0 bases outside the gene matches. This CDR3 is 13 amino acids long. Germline-derived CDR1 and CDR2 are SGHRS and YFSETQ.

This clone has more than one count but fewer than ten. The chain uses TRBV6-5 and TRBJ2-1, with 10 bases identical to TRBD1. Germline V gene lookup returns CDR1 MNHEY and CDR2 SVGAGI. V dropped 2 bases and J dropped 2; count of bases not matched to a gene: 3. The CDR3 extends over 16 amino acids. CDR3 coding DNA: TGTGCCAGCAGTTACACCGGACAGGGGGCCTACAATGAGCAGTTCTTC. It translates to CASSYTGQGAYNEQFF.

This sequence joins TRBV6-5 and TRBJ1-6, with D possibly being TRBD1 (6 bases). The CDR3 is made up of 16 amino acids. Germline V CDR1 and CDR2: MNHEY, SVGAGI. V shed 0 bases and J shed 7 bases, with 13 bases lying between them. The CDR3 region has the DNA TGTGCCAGCAGTTACTCACTTGGGACAAGGAATTCACCCCTCCACTTT. Amino acids: CASSYSLGTRNSPLHF.

This chain joins TRBV19 and TRBJ1-5; possibly TRBD1 for D (5 bases). Germline V gene data show CDR1 as LNHDA and CDR2 as SQIVND (reference sequence). Trimming removed 9 bases from V and 2 bases from J, with 14 bases in between. CDR3 length: 14 amino acids. CDR3: CARRGGMGNQPQHF. For the CDR3, the DNA is TGTGCCAGGAGGGGAGGGATGGGCAATCAGCCCCAGCATTTT.

This clone was seen more than once but under ten times. Here the CDR3 reads CASSSPTGLEAFF. The CDR3 nucleotides read TGTGCCAGCAGTTCCCCGACAGGCCTTGAAGCTTTCTTT. The chain has TRBV28 and TRBJ1-1; the D gene is possibly TRBD1 (6 bases). The germline gives CDR1 MDHEN, CDR2 SYDVKM. The CDR3 consists of 13 residues. V lost 4 bases to trimming and J lost 7 bases, with 13 bases between them. The entire variable domain, with the rest obtained from reference TRBV28 and TRBJ1-1, is as follows: DVKVTQSSRYLVKRTGEKVFLECVQDMDHENMFWYRQDPGLGLRLIYFSYDVKMKEKGDIPEGYSVSREKKERFSLILESASTNQTSMYLCASSSPTGLEAFFGQGTRLTVV.

This clone was counted between two and nine times. This chain connects TRBV29-1 to TRBJ1-2, with D perhaps TRBD1 (5 bases). Deletions cut 2 bases from V and 4 bases from J, with 14 bases between. The CDR3 length is 14 residues. Germline V CDR1 and CDR2: SQVTM, ANQGSEA. DNA for the CDR3: TGCAGCGTTGAATTGATTGGGGGGTTCTATGGCTACACCTTC. Translated, it gives CSVELIGGFYGYTF.

This clone was detected only once. The J gene is TRBJ2-3, the V gene TRBV7-3; 7 bases agree with TRBD1. The CDR3 totals 15 residues. CDR1 is SGHTA and CDR2 is FQGTGA in the germline V gene. V shed 4 bases, J shed 6 bases, and the junction held 10 bases outside the gene matches. Here the CDR3 DNA reads TGTGCCAGCAGCTCCCTCGGACAGGATCGGGATACGCAGTATTTT. This encodes CASSSLGQDRDTQYF. The full variable domain, in which reference TRBV7-3 and TRBJ2-3 provide the parts outside the CDR3, is GAGVSQTPSNKVTEKGKYVELRCDPISGHTALYWYRQSLGQGPEFLIYFQGTGAADDSGLPNDRFFAVRPEGSVSTLKIQRTERGDSAVYLCASSSLGQDRDTQYFGPGTRLTVL.

The J gene is TRBJ1-2, the V gene TRBV5-6; unclear D gene. With 4 bases removed from V and 7 bases from J, the gap between germline ends came to 23 bases. This CDR3 comprises 16 residues. Germline V CDR1 and CDR2: SGHDT, YYEEEE. CDR3 DNA sequence: TGTGCCAGCAGCCTCAGAGCGGCAGTTCATTCGGTTGGCTACACCTTC. As protein: CASSLRAAVHSVGYTF.

This clone was seen at least ten times. V and J are TRBV10-3 and TRBJ1-1, with 7 bases aligning to TRBD1. This CDR3 is built from 16 residues. The germline V gene encodes CDR1 ENHRY and CDR2 SYGVKD. V lost 3 bases to trimming and J lost 6 bases; unmatched junction nucleotides: 13. The CDR3 loop is CAISDFVTGSKAEAFF. DNA for the CDR3: TGTGCCATCAGTGACTTTGTGACAGGGAGTAAAGCTGAAGCTTTCTTT.

This chain connects TRBV4-1 to TRBJ1-1, with D possibly matching TRBD1 (5 bases). The CDR3 sequence is 15 residues long. V lost 0 bases and J lost 5, with 13 bases in between. The germline CDR1 and CDR2 sequences are MGHRA and YSYEKL. The CDR3 sequence: CASSQEGGARTEAFF. Here the CDR3 DNA reads TGCGCCAGCAGCCAAGAGGGAGGGGCGCGGACTGAAGCTTTCTTT.

The chain recombines TRBV5-5 with TRBJ2-6, with a possible D match to TRBD2 (6 bases). The CDR3 has 15 amino acids. The germline V and J ends were trimmed by 1 base and 4 bases, with 9 bases remaining between them. CDR1 and CDR2 (germline): SGHKS, YYEKEE (reference sequence). The CDR3 region is CASSLSGDGANVLTF. In DNA form, the CDR3 reads TGTGCCAGCAGCTTGTCGGGGGACGGGGCCAACGTCCTGACTTTC.

This clone has only a few counts. The chain joins TRBV7-6 to TRBJ1-1; 8 positions agree with TRBD1. CDR3 length: 15 residues. After removal of 4 bases from V and 6 bases from J, the junction contained 10 bases not matched to a gene. The V gene's germline CDR1 is SGHVS and CDR2 FNYEAQ. The CDR3 loop is CASSSRTGPGAEAFF. The CDR3 nucleotides are TGTGCCAGCAGCTCCAGGACAGGGCCCGGCGCTGAAGCTTTCTTT.

V usage is TRBV19 and J usage is TRBJ1-2, with 9 bases matching TRBD1. Trimming at V came to 5 bases and at J to 2 bases, leaving 3 bases not matched to a gene. This CDR3 spans 14 amino acids. CDR1 and CDR2 from the germline V gene are LNHDA and SQIVND (reference sequence). In DNA, the CDR3 is TGTGCCAGTAGTGACAGGGGGGAGAACTATGGCTACACCTTC. Its protein is CASSDRGENYGYTF.

The chain combines TRBV5-1 with TRBJ2-7; a possible D gene is TRBD2 (7 bases). Germline-derived CDR1 and CDR2 are SGHRS and YFSETQ. There are 14 residues in the CDR3. V was clipped by 0 bases and J by 3 bases, with 10 bases between them. For the CDR3, the DNA is TGCGCCAGCAGCTTGGAAGGGGGGGTCTACGAGCAGTACTTC. This encodes CASSLEGGVYEQYF.

The chain uses TRBV7-8 and TRBJ2-3; 8 nucleotides agree with TRBD1. Per germline, CDR1 SGHVS and CDR2 FQNEAQ. V gave up 0 bases and J gave up 2 bases; unmatched junction bases: 4. This CDR3 contains 16 residues. The CDR3 region has the DNA TGTGCCAGCAGCTTAGCCCCGACAGGGGACACAGATACGCAGTATTTT. Translation: CASSLAPTGDTDTQYF.

The chain uses TRBV5-6 and TRBJ2-1; unclear D gene. Germline V CDR1 and CDR2: SGHDT, YYEEEE. Trimming stripped 3 bases from V and 6 bases from J, with 16 bases between. The CDR3 has 15 residues. CDR3 residues: CASSSFLNLSNEQFF. The CDR3 nucleotides are TGTGCCAGCAGCTCCTTTTTAAACCTTAGCAATGAGCAGTTCTTC.